These 27 T cell receptor beta chains originate from one sample sequenced in a study of tumor-infiltrating lymphocytes in localized non-small cell lung cancer. Clones were sequenced by immunoSEQ multiplex PCR, and TCRdb holds only the in-frame ones, with some missing. The sample shows around 12,000 clones, 80% to 90% of them seen only once. Sequencing was done on a sample of uninvolved lung tissue not adjacent to the tumor. These receptors all stem from a human donor with non-small cell lung cancer.

The chain has TRBV19 and TRBJ1-4; tentatively, D is TRBD1 (6 bases). Germline lookup yields CDR1 LNHDA and CDR2 SQIVND (reference sequence). The CDR3 contains 15 residues. V lost 7 bases and J lost 5, with 17 bases in between. CDR3 loop: CASTLTGTSNEKLFF. DNA for the CDR3: TGTGCCAGTACCTTGACCGGGACAAGCAATGAAAAACTGTTTTTT.

V is TRBV4-1 and J is TRBJ1-5; D is perhaps TRBD1 (5 bases). V was clipped by 4 bases and J by 4 bases, with 11 bases between them. There are 14 residues in the CDR3. Germline values: CDR1 MGHRA, CDR2 YSYEKL. The CDR3 spells CASSRIGENQPQHF. Written as DNA, the CDR3 is TGCGCCAGCAGCCGGATAGGGGAGAATCAGCCCCAGCATTTT.

This clone occurred once. V and J are TRBV5-1 and TRBJ2-3, with unresolved D. Trimming removed 1 base from V and 0 bases from J, with 12 bases in between. CDR3 size: 16 residues. CDR1 is SGHRS and CDR2 is YFSETQ in the germline V gene. CDR3 nucleotides: TGCGCCAGCAGCTTGTTAAGGCGAGGTAGCACAGATACGCAGTATTTT. It codes for CASSLLRRGSTDTQYF.

This rearrangement joins TRBV28 to TRBJ1-5; 8 nucleotides line up with TRBD1. The CDR3 runs to 14 residues. The germline CDR1 and CDR2 sequences are MDHEN and SYDVKM. J was trimmed by 0 bases and V by 8 bases; bases with no gene match: 3. The CDR3 DNA follows: TGTGCCAGCCGAACAGGGGGTAGCAATCAGCCCCAGCATTTT. Translating gives CASRTGGSNQPQHF.

This clone was observed once. The rearrangement joins TRBV29-1 to TRBJ1-1; D is unclear. V shed 2 bases and J shed 3 bases, with 13 bases lying between them. Germline CDR1 is SQVTM and CDR2 is ANQGSEA. The CDR3 covers 14 residues. The CDR3 sequence: CSVELGHGDTEAFF. The CDR3 DNA reads as TGCAGCGTTGAATTGGGCCATGGAGACACTGAAGCTTTCTTT.

The rearrangement links TRBV18 to TRBJ1-5, with D unresolved. CDR1 is KGHSH, CDR2 LQKENI, per germline. The V end lost 4 bases, the J end lost 6 bases, and 10 bases lay between the germline ends. The length of the CDR3 is 13 residues. CDR3 residues: CASSLNPSQPQHF. CDR3 in DNA: TGTGCCAGCTCACTTAACCCCAGTCAGCCCCAGCATTTT.

This chain uses TRBV2 with TRBJ1-2; D remains unclear. From germline, CDR1 is SNHLY and CDR2 FYNNEI. The CDR3 consists of 14 residues. V gave up 5 bases and J gave up 5 bases, with 15 bases separating them. The CDR3 bases are TGTGCCAGCAGTACGATCGGCAGGCAGTATGGCTACACCTTC. Protein: CASSTIGRQYGYTF.

The chain uses TRBV5-1 and TRBJ2-5; tentatively, D is TRBD1 (7 bases). V was trimmed by 2 bases and J by 3 bases, leaving 20 bases between them. The germline V gene encodes CDR1 SGHRS and CDR2 YFSETQ. The CDR3 consists of 17 residues. In DNA form, the CDR3 reads TGCGCCAGCAGCTTAAAAACAGGGGCGGGGATAGAAGAGACCCAGTACTTC. It codes for CASSLKTGAGIEETQYF.

This chain connects TRBV7-2 to TRBJ2-7, with TRBD1 matching over 8 bases. The junction had 8 bases not matched to a gene; V was cut back by 3 bases and J by 1 base. CDR1 is SGHTA, CDR2 FQGNSA, per germline. The CDR3 loop spans 16 amino acids. Here the CDR3 DNA reads TGTGCCAGCAGCTTCAGGGGGCGCCCTGAATCCTACGAGCAGTACTTC. Amino acid sequence: CASSFRGRPESYEQYF.

The chain recombines TRBV10-1 with TRBJ2-3, with TRBD2 identical over 12 bases. The germline V gene has CDR1 WNHNN and CDR2 SYGVQD (reference sequence). This CDR3 has 15 amino acids. V was pared by 2 bases and J by 6 bases, with 3 bases of the junction left unmatched. The DNA for the CDR3 is TGCGCCAGCAGTGAGCCCGGACTAGCGGGGGATACGCAGTATTTT. It is translated as CASSEPGLAGDTQYF.

This clone was found once. The genes are TRBV18 and TRBJ2-3; no definite D call. The CDR3 length is 12 residues. Germline assignment: CDR1 KGHSH and CDR2 LQKENI. The ends were cut back, 4 bases at V and 5 bases at J, with 7 bases in the middle. The CDR3 region has the DNA TGTGCCAGCTCACTTGCGCGAGATACGCAGTATTTT. This translates into CASSLARDTQYF.

This clone was seen just once. The rearrangement links TRBV2 to TRBJ2-3, with D tentatively TRBD1 or TRBD2 (7 bases each). Germline V gene lookup returns CDR1 SNHLY and CDR2 FYNNEI. The CDR3 is 13 amino acids. V was shortened by 8 bases and J by 5 bases, with 14 bases between the two germline ends. The CDR3 spells CASEGRGRDTQYF. The CDR3 coding sequence is TGTGCCAGCGAGGGGAGGGGGCGAGATACGCAGTATTTT.

The chain is built from TRBV6-5 and TRBJ1-4, with 7 bases identical to TRBD1. Losses at the gene ends were 4 bases for V and 6 bases for J; bases not matched to a gene: 8. The CDR3 runs to 15 residues. The germline V gene has CDR1 MNHEY and CDR2 SVGAGI. DNA for the CDR3: TGTGCCAGCAGTTTTGTAACAGGGGCCGATGAAAAACTGTTTTTT. It translates to CASSFVTGADEKLFF.

The chain recombines TRBV5-1 with TRBJ2-1; TRBD1 aligns across 10 bases. The ends lost 1 base at V and 3 bases at J; junction bases unmatched: 4. Per germline, CDR1 SGHRS and CDR2 YFSETQ. The CDR3 extends over 16 amino acids. The CDR3 is CASSLSGTGVYNEQFF. CDR3 DNA sequence: TGCGCCAGCAGCTTGTCCGGGACAGGGGTCTACAATGAGCAGTTCTTC.

The V call is TRBV4-1, the J call TRBJ2-3; no firm D call. Looked up from germline, CDR1 is MGHRA and CDR2 is YSYEKL. The CDR3 covers 14 residues. Trimming stripped 1 base from V and 2 bases from J, with 7 bases between. CDR3 loop: CASSQVGPTDTQYF. CDR3 DNA sequence: TGCGCCAGCAGCCAAGTGGGCCCCACAGATACGCAGTATTTT.

This sequence joins TRBV18 and TRBJ1-3; D unclear. The V end was cut by 2 bases, the J end by 4 bases, with 6 bases between. Per germline, CDR1 KGHSH and CDR2 LQKENI. This CDR3 comprises 13 residues. Here the CDR3 DNA reads TGTGCCAGCTCACCAGGGTCCGGAAACACCATATATTTT. Amino acids: CASSPGSGNTIYF.

The chain is built from TRBV7-3 and TRBJ2-3, with TRBD2 identical over 7 bases. The CDR3 has 13 residues. Germline CDR1 reads SGHTA; CDR2 reads FQGTGA. V shed 4 bases and J 6 bases; nucleotides not matched to a gene: 4. For the CDR3, the DNA is TGTGCCAGCAGCTGGGGGGGGAGGGATACGCAGTATTTT. Translated: CASSWGGRDTQYF.

This clone was seen just once. The chain uses TRBV6-1 and TRBJ2-4, with D maybe TRBD2 (6 bases). This CDR3 is 17 amino acids long. Trimming took 0 bases from V and 1 from J, leaving 13 bases between them. Germline CDR1 reads MNHNS; CDR2 reads SASEGT. Here the CDR3 DNA reads TGTGCCAGCAGTGAAGCAGGAGGGGTGGGGGCCAAAAACATTCAGTACTTC. Protein sequence: CASSEAGGVGAKNIQYF.

The CDR3 loop is CASSVKGGRETQYF. CDR3 nucleotides: TGTGCCAGCAGCGTAAAGGGGGGGAGGGAGACCCAGTACTTC. This chain uses TRBV9 with TRBJ2-5; D perhaps matches TRBD2 (7 bases). In germline, CDR1 is SGDLS, CDR2 YYNGEE. This CDR3 has 14 residues. V lost 1 base and J lost 5, with 12 bases in between.

The V and J genes are TRBV9 and TRBJ1-1; the D is unclear. V dropped 0 bases and J dropped 1 base, with 4 bases sitting between them. Germline V CDR1 and CDR2: SGDLS, YYNGEE. CDR3 size: 13 residues. The DNA of the CDR3 is TGTGCCAGCAGCGTAGAAGGGAACACTGAAGCTTTCTTT. It is translated as CASSVEGNTEAFF.

The chain combines TRBV4-2 with TRBJ1-2, with 7 nucleotides matching TRBD1. Per germline, CDR1 LGHNA and CDR2 YNFKEQ. The CDR3 covers 15 residues. V lost 3 bases and J lost 8; bases outside the gene matches: 12. CDR3 bases: TGTGCCAGCAGCCACCCCGGGACAGACCCCCTGGGCTACACCTTC. Translated: CASSHPGTDPLGYTF.

This chain uses TRBV5-4 with TRBJ2-5; perhaps TRBD1 as D (5 bases). Looked up from germline, CDR1 is SGHNT and CDR2 is YYREEE (reference sequence). The V end was cut by 1 base, the J end by 1 base, with 14 bases between. There are 16 residues in the CDR3. This CDR3 reads CASSLQGLTAQETQYF. The CDR3 DNA follows: TGTGCCAGCAGCTTGCAGGGTCTCACGGCCCAAGAGACCCAGTACTTC.

In this sample, this clone turned up once. The CDR3 coding sequence is TGTGCCAGCAGCCCGGGAGTCGGCTACAATGAGCAGTTCTTC. It specifies CASSPGVGYNEQFF. This chain joins TRBV7-9 and TRBJ2-1; D possibly corresponds to TRBD2 (6 bases). The V end was cut by 5 bases, the J end by 3 bases, with 11 bases between. Germline loops: CDR1 SEHNR, CDR2 FQNEAQ (reference sequence). This CDR3 is 14 amino acids long.

This chain connects TRBV7-2 to TRBJ2-1; weak D call: TRBD2 (5 bases). CDR1 and CDR2 from the germline V gene are SGHTA and FQGNSA. The CDR3 length is 13 residues. Deletions cut 7 bases from V and 8 bases from J, with 15 bases between. The CDR3 bases are TGTGCCAGCAAAAATTACCTCGGGGATGAGCAGTTCTTC. Encoded protein: CASKNYLGDEQFF.

The chain employs TRBV5-1 and TRBJ1-1; D remains ambiguous. There are 16 residues in the CDR3. Trimming took off 0 bases at V and 5 bases at J, with 17 bases between the two ends. CDR1 is SGHRS, CDR2 YFSETQ, per germline. The CDR3 region has the DNA TGCGCCAGCAGCTTGGGTGGGAGGACGTCTCAGACTGAAGCTTTCTTT. Encoded protein: CASSLGGRTSQTEAFF. Variable domain in full (rest from reference TRBV5-1 and TRBJ1-1): KAGVTQTPRYLIKTRGQQVTLSCSPISGHRSVSWYQQTPGQGLQFLFEYFSETQRNKGNFPGRFSGRQFSNSRSEMNVSTLELGDSALYLCASSLGGRTSQTEAFFGQGTRLTVV.

This clone was observed a single time. This chain links TRBV28 with TRBJ1-2; weak D call: TRBD1 (5 bases). CDR1 is MDHEN, CDR2 SYDVKM, per germline. V lost 7 bases, J lost 8 bases, and 20 bases lay in between. The CDR3 length is 14 residues. The CDR3 coding sequence is TGTGCCAGCACCCCGTATATAGGGGTCTGGGGCTACACCTTC. It encodes CASTPYIGVWGYTF.

CDR3: CASSLASGTGGWDTQYF. The CDR3 DNA reads as TGCGCCAGCAGCTTGGCCTCCGGGACAGGGGGCTGGGATACGCAGTATTTT. The V gene is TRBV5-1, the J gene TRBJ2-3; TRBD1 aligns across 12 bases. Germline lookup yields CDR1 SGHRS and CDR2 YFSETQ. This CDR3 spans 17 amino acids. V trimming: 0 bases; J trimming: 6 bases; junction bases outside the gene matches: 8. The full variable domain, with the rest looked up from reference TRBV5-1 and TRBJ2-3, is KAGVTQTPRYLIKTRGQQVTLSCSPISGHRSVSWYQQTPGQGLQFLFEYFSETQRNKGNFPGRFSGRQFSNSRSEMNVSTLELGDSALYLCASSLASGTGGWDTQYFGPGTRLTVL.